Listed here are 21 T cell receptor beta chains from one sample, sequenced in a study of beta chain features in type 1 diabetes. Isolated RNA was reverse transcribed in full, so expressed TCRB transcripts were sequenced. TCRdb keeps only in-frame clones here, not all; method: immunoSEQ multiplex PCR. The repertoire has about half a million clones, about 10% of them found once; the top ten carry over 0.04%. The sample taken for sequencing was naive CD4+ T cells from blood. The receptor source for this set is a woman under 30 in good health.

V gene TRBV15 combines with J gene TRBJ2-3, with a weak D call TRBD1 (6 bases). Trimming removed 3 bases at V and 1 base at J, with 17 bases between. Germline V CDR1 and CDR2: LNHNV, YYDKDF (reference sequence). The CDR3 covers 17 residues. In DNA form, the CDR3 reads TGTGCCACCAGCAGGGCCCCGACAGGAGGAGGCACAGATACGCAGTATTTT. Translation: CATSRAPTGGGTDTQYF. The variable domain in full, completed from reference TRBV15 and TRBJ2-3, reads DAMVIQNPRYQVTQFGKPVTLSCSQTLNHNVMYWYQQKSSQAPKLLFHYYDKDFNNEADTPDNFQSRRPNTSFCFLDIRSPGLGDTAMYLCATSRAPTGGGTDTQYFGPGTRLTVL.

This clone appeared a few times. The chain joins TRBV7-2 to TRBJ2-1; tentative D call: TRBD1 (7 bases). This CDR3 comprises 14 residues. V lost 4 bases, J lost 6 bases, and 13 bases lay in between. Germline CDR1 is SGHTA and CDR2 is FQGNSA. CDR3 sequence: CASSSEGASNEQFF. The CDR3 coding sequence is TGTGCCAGCAGCTCGGAGGGGGCTTCCAATGAGCAGTTCTTC. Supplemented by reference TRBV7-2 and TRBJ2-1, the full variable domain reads GAGVSQSPSNKVTEKGKDVELRCDPISGHTALYWYRQSLGQGLEFLIYFQGNSAPDKSGLPSDRFSAERTGGSVSTLTIQRTQQEDSAVYLCASSSEGASNEQFFGPGTRLTVL.

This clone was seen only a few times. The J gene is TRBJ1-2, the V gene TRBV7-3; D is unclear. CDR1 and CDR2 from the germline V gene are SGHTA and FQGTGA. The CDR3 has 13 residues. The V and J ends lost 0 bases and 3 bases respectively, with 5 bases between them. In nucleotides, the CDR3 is TGTGCCAGCAGCTTAACAGGGTACTATGGCTACACCTTC. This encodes CASSLTGYYGYTF.

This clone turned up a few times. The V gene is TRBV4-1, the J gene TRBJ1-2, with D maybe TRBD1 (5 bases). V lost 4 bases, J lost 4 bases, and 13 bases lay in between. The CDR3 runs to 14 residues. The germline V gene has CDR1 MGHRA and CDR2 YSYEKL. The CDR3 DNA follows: TGCGCCAGCAGCCCCCCCGGAGGGGCCTATGGCTACACCTTC. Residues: CASSPPGGAYGYTF.

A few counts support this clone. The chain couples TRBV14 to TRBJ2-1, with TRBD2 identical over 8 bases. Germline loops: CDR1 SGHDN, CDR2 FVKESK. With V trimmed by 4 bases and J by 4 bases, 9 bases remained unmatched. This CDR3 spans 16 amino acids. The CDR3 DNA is TGTGCCAGCAGCCCCTTAGCGGGAAGAGCTTACAATGAGCAGTTCTTC. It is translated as CASSPLAGRAYNEQFF.

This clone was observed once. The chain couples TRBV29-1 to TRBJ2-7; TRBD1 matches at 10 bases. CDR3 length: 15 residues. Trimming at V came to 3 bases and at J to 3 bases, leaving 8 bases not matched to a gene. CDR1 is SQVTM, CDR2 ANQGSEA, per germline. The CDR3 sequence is CSVDNRQGAVYEQYF. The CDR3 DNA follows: TGCAGCGTTGACAACCGACAGGGGGCCGTCTACGAGCAGTACTTC.

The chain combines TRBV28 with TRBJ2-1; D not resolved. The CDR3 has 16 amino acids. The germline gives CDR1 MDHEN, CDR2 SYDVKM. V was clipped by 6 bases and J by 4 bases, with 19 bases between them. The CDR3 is CASRLRSTRNYNEQFF. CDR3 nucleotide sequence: TGTGCCAGCAGATTGAGGTCGACCAGAAATTACAATGAGCAGTTCTTC. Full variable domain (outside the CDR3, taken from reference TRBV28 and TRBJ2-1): DVKVTQSSRYLVKRTGEKVFLECVQDMDHENMFWYRQDPGLGLRLIYFSYDVKMKEKGDIPEGYSVSREKKERFSLILESASTNQTSMYLCASRLRSTRNYNEQFFGPGTRLTVL.

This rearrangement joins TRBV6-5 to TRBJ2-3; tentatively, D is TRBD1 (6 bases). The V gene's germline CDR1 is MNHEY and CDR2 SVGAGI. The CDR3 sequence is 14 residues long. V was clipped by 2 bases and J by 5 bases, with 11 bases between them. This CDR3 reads CASSYTRGRDTQYF. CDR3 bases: TGTGCCAGCAGTTACACGAGGGGGAGAGATACGCAGTATTTT.

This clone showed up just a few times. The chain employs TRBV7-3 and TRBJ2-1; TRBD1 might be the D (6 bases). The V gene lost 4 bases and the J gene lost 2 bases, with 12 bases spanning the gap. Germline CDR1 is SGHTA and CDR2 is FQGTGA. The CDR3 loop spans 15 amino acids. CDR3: CASSSRGVTYNEQFF. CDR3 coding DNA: TGTGCCAGCAGCTCCAGGGGCGTTACCTACAATGAGCAGTTCTTC. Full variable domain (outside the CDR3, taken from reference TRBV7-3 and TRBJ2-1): GAGVSQTPSNKVTEKGKYVELRCDPISGHTALYWYRQSLGQGPEFLIYFQGTGAADDSGLPNDRFFAVRPEGSVSTLKIQRTERGDSAVYLCASSSRGVTYNEQFFGPGTRLTVL.

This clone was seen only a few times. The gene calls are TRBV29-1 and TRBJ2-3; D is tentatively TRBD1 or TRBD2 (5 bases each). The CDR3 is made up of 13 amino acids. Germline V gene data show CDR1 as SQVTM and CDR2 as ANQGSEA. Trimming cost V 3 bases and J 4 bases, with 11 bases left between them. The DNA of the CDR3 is TGCAGCGTTGATGCCGGGGCCGCAGATACGCAGTATTTT. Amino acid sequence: CSVDAGAADTQYF.

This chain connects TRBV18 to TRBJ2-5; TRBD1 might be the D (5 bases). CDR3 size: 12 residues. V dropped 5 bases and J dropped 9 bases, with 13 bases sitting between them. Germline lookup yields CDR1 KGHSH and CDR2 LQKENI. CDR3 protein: CASSSLEGAQYF. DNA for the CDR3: TGTGCCAGCTCATCCCTTGAAGGGGCCCAGTACTTC.

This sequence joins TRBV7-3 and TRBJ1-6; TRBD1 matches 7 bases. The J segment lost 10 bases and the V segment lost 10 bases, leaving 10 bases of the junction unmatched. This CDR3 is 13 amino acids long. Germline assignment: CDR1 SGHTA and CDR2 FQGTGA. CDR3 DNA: TGTGCCATCAGTAGACAGGGCGGGTCACCCCTCCACTTT. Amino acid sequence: CAISRQGGSPLHF.

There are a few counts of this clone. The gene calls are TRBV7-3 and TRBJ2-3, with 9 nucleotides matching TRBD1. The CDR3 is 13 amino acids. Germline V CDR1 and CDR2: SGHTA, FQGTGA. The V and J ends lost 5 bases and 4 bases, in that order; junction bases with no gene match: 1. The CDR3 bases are TGTGCCAGCAGCACAGGGGGCGCAGATACGCAGTATTTT. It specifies CASSTGGADTQYF.

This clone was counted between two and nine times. This chain's CDR3 is CASSEQEGYGYTF. The CDR3 DNA follows: TGTGCCAGTAGTGAGCAGGAAGGCTATGGCTACACCTTC. This sequence joins TRBV19 and TRBJ1-2; D is unresolved. Germline V gives CDR1 LNHDA, CDR2 SQIVND (reference sequence). The CDR3 loop spans 13 amino acids. Trimming took off 5 bases at V and 4 bases at J, with 11 bases between the two ends.

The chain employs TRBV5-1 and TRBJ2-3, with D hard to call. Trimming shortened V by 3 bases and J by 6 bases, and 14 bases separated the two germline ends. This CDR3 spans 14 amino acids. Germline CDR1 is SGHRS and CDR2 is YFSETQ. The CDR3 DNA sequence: TGCGCCAGCAGCTATGGGCAGGCTTCGGATACGCAGTATTTT. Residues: CASSYGQASDTQYF.

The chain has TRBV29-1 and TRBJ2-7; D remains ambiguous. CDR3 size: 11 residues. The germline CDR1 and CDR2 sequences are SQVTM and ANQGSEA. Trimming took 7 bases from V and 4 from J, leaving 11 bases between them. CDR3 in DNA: TGCAGCGGCGCGCCTGCGTACGAGCAGTACGTC. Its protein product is CSGAPAYEQYV.

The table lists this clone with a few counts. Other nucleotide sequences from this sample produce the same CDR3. CDR3 in DNA: TGCAGTGCCCGAAGGGAGACCCAGTACTTC. Translated, it gives CSARRETQYF. This chain joins TRBV20-1 and TRBJ2-5; D ambiguous. The CDR3 length is 10 residues. Germline loops: CDR1 DFQATT, CDR2 SNEGSKA (reference sequence). V was clipped by 6 bases and J by 5 bases, with 7 bases between them.

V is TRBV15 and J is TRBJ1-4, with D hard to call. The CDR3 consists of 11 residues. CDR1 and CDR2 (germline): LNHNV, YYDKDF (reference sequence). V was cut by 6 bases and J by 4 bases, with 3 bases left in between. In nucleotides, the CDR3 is TGTGCCACCAGTTTTAATGAAAAACTGTTTTTT. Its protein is CATSFNEKLFF.

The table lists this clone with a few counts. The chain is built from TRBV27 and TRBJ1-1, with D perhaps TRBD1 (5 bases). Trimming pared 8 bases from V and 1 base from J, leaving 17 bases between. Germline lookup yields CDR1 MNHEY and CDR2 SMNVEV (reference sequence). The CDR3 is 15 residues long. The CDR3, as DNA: TGTGCCAGCTCCCGGGACGGTCTCTGGAACACTGAAGCTTTCTTT. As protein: CASSRDGLWNTEAFF.

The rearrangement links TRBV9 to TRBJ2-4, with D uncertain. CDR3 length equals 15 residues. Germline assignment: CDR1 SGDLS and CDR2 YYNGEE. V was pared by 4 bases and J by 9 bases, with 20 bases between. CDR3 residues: CASSPAGRQNFIQYF. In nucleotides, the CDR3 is TGTGCCAGCAGCCCTGCTGGACGGCAAAATTTCATTCAGTACTTC.

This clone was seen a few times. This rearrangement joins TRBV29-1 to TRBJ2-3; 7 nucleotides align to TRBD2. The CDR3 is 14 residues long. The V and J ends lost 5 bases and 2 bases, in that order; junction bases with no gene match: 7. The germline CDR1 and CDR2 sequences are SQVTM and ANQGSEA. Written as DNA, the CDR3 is TGCAGCGTTCGAGCTCGGGGGGTCACAGATACGCAGTATTTT. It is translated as CSVRARGVTDTQYF.